This T cell receptor beta chain was recovered during a study of blood T cell repertoires in COVID-19. Across the whole study: The samples span acute and convalescent COVID-19 from the United States, Italy and Spain. Sources were T cells, B-cell-depleted T cells, or PBMCs; the material itself was cDNA or gDNA.

In the authors' workflow: Reference gene primer amplification gave nucleated cell count estimates. TCRdb's table, derived via immunoSEQ multiplex PCR, lists solely in-frame clones and lacks some. The DNA gave D and trimming, while V, J and clone size come from that table. Among 70,000 to 100,000 clones, roughly 90% were seen once, and the ten largest hold 2.9%. The clonotype comes from a woman older than 75 with acute or convalescent COVID-19. The sequenced material came from peripheral blood.

DNA of the CDR3: TGTGCCAGCAGCCCGGGACTAGCGGGAGGGCAACCGAGCTCCTACGAGCAGTACTTC. Its translation: CASSPGLAGGQPSSYEQYF. The V call is TRBV4-2, the J call TRBJ2-7, with 16 bases lining up with TRBD2. There are 19 residues in the CDR3. Trimming took 4 bases from V and 0 from J; bases not matched to a gene: 9. Germline CDR1 is LGHNA and CDR2 is YNFKEQ.